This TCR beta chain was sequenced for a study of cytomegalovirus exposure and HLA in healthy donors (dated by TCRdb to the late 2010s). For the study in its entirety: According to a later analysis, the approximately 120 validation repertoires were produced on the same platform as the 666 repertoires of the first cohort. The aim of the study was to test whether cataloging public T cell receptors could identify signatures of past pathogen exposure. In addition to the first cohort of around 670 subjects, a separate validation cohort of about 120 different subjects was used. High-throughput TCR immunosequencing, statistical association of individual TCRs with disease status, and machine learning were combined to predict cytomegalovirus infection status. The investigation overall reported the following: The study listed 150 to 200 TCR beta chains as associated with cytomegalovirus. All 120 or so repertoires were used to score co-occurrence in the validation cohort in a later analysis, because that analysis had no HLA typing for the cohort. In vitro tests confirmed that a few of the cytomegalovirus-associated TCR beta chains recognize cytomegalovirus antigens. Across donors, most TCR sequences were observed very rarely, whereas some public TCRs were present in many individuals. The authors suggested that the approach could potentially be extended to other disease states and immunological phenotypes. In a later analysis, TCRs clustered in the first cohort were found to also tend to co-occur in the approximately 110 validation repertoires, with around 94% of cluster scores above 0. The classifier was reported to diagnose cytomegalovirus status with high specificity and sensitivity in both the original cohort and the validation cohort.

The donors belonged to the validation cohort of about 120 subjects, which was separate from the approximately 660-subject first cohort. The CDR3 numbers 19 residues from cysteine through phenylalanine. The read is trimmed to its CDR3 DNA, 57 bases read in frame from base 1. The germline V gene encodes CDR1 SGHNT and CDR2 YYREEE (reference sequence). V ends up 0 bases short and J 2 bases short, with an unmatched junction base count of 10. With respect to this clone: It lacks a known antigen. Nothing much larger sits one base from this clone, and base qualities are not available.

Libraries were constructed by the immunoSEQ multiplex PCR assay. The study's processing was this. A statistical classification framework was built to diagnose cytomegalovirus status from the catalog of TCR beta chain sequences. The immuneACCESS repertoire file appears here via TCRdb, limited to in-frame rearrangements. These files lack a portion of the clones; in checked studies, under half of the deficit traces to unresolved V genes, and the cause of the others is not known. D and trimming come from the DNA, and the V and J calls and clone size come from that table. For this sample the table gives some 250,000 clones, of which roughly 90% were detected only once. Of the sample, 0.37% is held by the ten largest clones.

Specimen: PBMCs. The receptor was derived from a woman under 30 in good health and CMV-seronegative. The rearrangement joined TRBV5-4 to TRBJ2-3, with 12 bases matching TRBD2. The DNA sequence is TGTGCCAGCAGCTTGGGGCTAGCGGGGGGGAAAAGCCCCACAGATACGCAGTATTTT. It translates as CASSLGLAGGKSPTDTQYF.